One and the same sample provided the 28 T cell receptor beta chains below, sequenced in a study of T cells in Graves' hyperthyroidism and ophthalmopathy. RNA transcripts yielded amplified TCR beta CDR3 regions. The HTBI primer set was used in a first-round RT-PCR of the TCR CDR3. MiXCR was run by TCRdb on the multiplex PCR reads, yielding one entry per CDR3 protein. The data contain 200,000 or so distinct CDR3 sequences, 17% of them singletons. The specimen sequenced was blood. These receptors all come from a woman in her forties or fifties with Graves' hyperthyroidism.

The chain combines TRBV25-1 with TRBJ2-7; D uncertain. Looked up from germline, CDR1 is MGHDK and CDR2 is SYGVNS. The CDR3 contains 13 residues. Trimming took 3 bases from V and 7 from J, leaving 13 bases between them. The CDR3 nucleotides are TGTGCCAGCAGTGATCTAGAGGCGGATGAGCAGTACTTC. It translates to CASSDLEADEQYF.

The chain uses TRBV11-2 and TRBJ2-7; D is possibly TRBD2 (6 bases). The germline V gene has CDR1 SGHAT and CDR2 FQNNGV. The CDR3 covers 13 residues. V lost 5 bases and J 7 bases, leaving 15 bases between the germline ends. Written as DNA, the CDR3 is TGTGCCAGCAGCCCGGGAGCCGAAAGGGAGCAGTACTTC. This translates into CASSPGAEREQYF.

The sample holds many counts of this clonotype. The chain joins TRBV20-1 to TRBJ1-2; 8 bases fit TRBD1. CDR1 is DFQATT and CDR2 is SNEGSKA in the germline V gene (reference sequence). J lost 7 bases, V lost 6 bases, and 10 bases had no gene match. The CDR3 has 13 residues. CDR3 coding DNA: TGCAGTGCCGTGGAGCAGGGGGCGCGTGGCTACACCTTC. Residues: CSAVEQGARGYTF.

This clonotype showed up many times. The chain links TRBV12-3 or TRBV12-4 to TRBJ2-5; maybe TRBD2 (5 bases). The length of the CDR3 is 14 residues. V lost 5 bases and J 5 bases, leaving 15 bases between the germline ends. The CDR3: CASSISESGETQYF. The CDR3 coding sequence is TGTGCCAGCAGTATTAGCGAATCTGGGGAGACCCAGTACTTC.

At least ten counts were recorded for this clonotype. V and J are TRBV11-3 and TRBJ1-2, with 7 bases aligning to TRBD1. With V trimmed by 5 bases and J by 4 bases, 10 bases remained unmatched. The CDR3 spans 15 residues. Germline lookup yields CDR1 SGHNT and CDR2 YENEEA. The CDR3 sequence is CASSHRDSSSYGYTF. CDR3 nucleotide sequence: TGTGCCAGCAGCCACCGGGACAGTAGCTCCTATGGCTACACCTTC. The whole variable domain, remainder taken from reference TRBV11-3 and TRBJ1-2, is EAGVVQSPRYKIIEKKQPVAFWCNPISGHNTLYWYLQNLGQGPELLIRYENEEAVDDSQLPKDRFSAERLKGVDSTLKIQPAELGDSAVYLCASSHRDSSSYGYTFGSGTRLTVV.

The chain uses TRBV28 and TRBJ1-3, with D unclear. Germline CDR1 and CDR2: MDHEN and SYDVKM. V lost 3 bases and J 0 bases, leaving 18 bases between the germline ends. The CDR3 contains 18 residues. As DNA, the CDR3 is TGTGCCAGCAGTTTTATCTCCAGGCCAATACTCTCTGGAAACACCATATATTTT. It translates to CASSFISRPILSGNTIYF. The variable domain in full, completed from reference TRBV28 and TRBJ1-3, reads DVKVTQSSRYLVKRTGEKVFLECVQDMDHENMFWYRQDPGLGLRLIYFSYDVKMKEKGDIPEGYSVSREKKERFSLILESASTNQTSMYLCASSFISRPILSGNTIYFGEGSWLTVV.

This clonotype was observed at least ten times. This chain uses TRBV6-5 with TRBJ1-5; 9 bases are a match to TRBD1. CDR1 is MNHEY, CDR2 SVGAGI, per germline. The CDR3 contains 15 residues. V trimming: 0 bases; J trimming: 7 bases; junction bases outside the gene matches: 4. CDR3 DNA sequence: TGTGCCAGCAGTTACTCGGGACAGGGCGGCCAGCCCCAGCATTTT. As protein: CASSYSGQGGQPQHF.

CDR3 bases: TGTGCCAGCAGTCAAGCCACAGGGTTGGAGCCCCAGCATTTT. This sequence encodes CASSQATGLEPQHF. The chain recombines TRBV12-3 or TRBV12-4 with TRBJ1-5; D might be TRBD1 (6 bases). Trimming took 5 bases from V and 8 from J, leaving 16 bases between them. The CDR3 is made up of 14 amino acids.

J is TRBJ2-7 and V is TRBV28, with 9 bases that match TRBD1. V gave up 3 bases and J gave up 4 bases; unmatched junction bases: 4. Per germline, CDR1 MDHEN and CDR2 SYDVKM. The CDR3 loop spans 14 amino acids. The CDR3 DNA reads TGTGCCAGCAGTTTCCCGGGACAGGGATACGAGCAGTACTTC. Translated: CASSFPGQGYEQYF.

This clonotype occurred a few times. The V and J genes are TRBV6-1 and TRBJ1-5; no reliable D call. Trimming shortened V by 6 bases and J by 10 bases, and 19 bases separated the two germline ends. CDR1 MNHNS and CDR2 SASEGT come from the germline V gene. The CDR3 totals 14 residues. In nucleotides, the CDR3 is TGTGCCAGCAGCCCAACGGGCGGCTATTCTCCCCAGCATTTT. Its protein product is CASSPTGGYSPQHF.

Ten or more counts support this clonotype. The rearrangement joins TRBV27 to TRBJ2-5; 10 bases line up with TRBD2. This CDR3 region has 15 residues. Germline-derived CDR1 and CDR2 are MNHEY and SMNVEV (reference sequence). V gave up 3 bases and J gave up 2 bases; unmatched junction bases: 3. CDR3 region: CASSFLAGVQETQYF. CDR3 DNA: TGTGCCAGCAGTTTCCTAGCGGGGGTACAAGAGACCCAGTACTTC.

This clonotype was observed at least ten times. J is TRBJ2-5 and V is TRBV27; 13 positions match TRBD2. With 5 bases clipped from V and 1 base from J, the junction kept 7 bases outside the gene matches. Germline lookup yields CDR1 MNHEY and CDR2 SMNVEV (reference sequence). The CDR3 covers 17 residues. The CDR3 spells CASSPRTSGSPQETQYF. CDR3 DNA sequence: TGTGCCAGCAGTCCCCGGACTAGCGGGAGCCCCCAAGAGACCCAGTACTTC.

This clonotype was seen ten or more times. The chain carries TRBV6-1 and TRBJ1-2; 9 bases agree with TRBD1. V shed 5 bases and J 6 bases; nucleotides not matched to a gene: 7. The CDR3 is 14 amino acids. The germline CDR1 and CDR2 sequences are MNHNS and SASEGT. The CDR3 here is CASSWKGTGNGYTF. The CDR3 DNA is TGTGCCAGCAGTTGGAAAGGGACAGGGAATGGCTACACCTTC.

This clonotype was seen more than once but under ten times. The chain uses TRBV5-5 and TRBJ2-5; D is possibly TRBD2 (5 bases). In germline, CDR1 is SGHKS, CDR2 YYEKEE (reference sequence). This CDR3 spans 15 amino acids. V gave up 0 bases and J gave up 5 bases, with 14 bases separating them. CDR3 bases: TGTGCCAGCAGCTTGGGAGTTGGGAGATCGGAGACCCAGTACTTC. Its translation: CASSLGVGRSETQYF.

J is TRBJ1-5 and V is TRBV10-2; the D is unclear. Germline V CDR1 and CDR2: WSHSY, SAAADI. CDR3 length: 13 amino acids. Trimming took off 4 bases at V and 4 bases at J, with 8 bases between the two ends. CDR3 bases: TGCGCCAGCAGTGTGGCAGAGAATCAGCCCCAGCATTTT. As protein: CASSVAENQPQHF.

This clonotype has at least ten counts. J is TRBJ2-5 and V is TRBV29-1; 9 positions match TRBD1. CDR1 and CDR2 (germline): SQVTM, ANQGSEA. The CDR3 sequence is 13 residues long. Trimming took 3 bases from V and 4 from J; bases not matched to a gene: 3. CDR3 residues: CSVDRGQGETQYF. For the CDR3, the DNA is TGCAGCGTTGACCGGGGACAGGGAGAGACCCAGTACTTC.

This clonotype was recorded at least ten times. This chain uses TRBV20-1 with TRBJ2-1; the D gene is possibly TRBD1 (6 bases). The germline V gene encodes CDR1 DFQATT and CDR2 SNEGSKA (reference sequence). The CDR3 spans 15 residues. With 0 bases removed from V and 0 bases from J, the gap between germline ends came to 9 bases. The DNA of the CDR3 is TGCAGTGCTAGAGATCCGACAGGCTCCTACAATGAGCAGTTCTTC. Translating it yields CSARDPTGSYNEQFF.

This clonotype was seen many times. The chain is built from TRBV6-1 and TRBJ2-7; either TRBD1 or TRBD2 may supply D (5 bases each). The CDR3 covers 15 residues. CDR1 and CDR2 from the germline V gene are MNHNS and SASEGT. Between the trimmed V and J ends, which lost 7 bases and 4 bases, there was a span of 20 bases. The CDR3 here is CASTKSEGSGYEQYF. In DNA form, the CDR3 reads TGTGCCAGCACCAAAAGTGAGGGGTCGGGATACGAGCAGTACTTC.

This clonotype was detected many times. The chain employs TRBV2 and TRBJ2-1, with a weak D call TRBD2 (5 bases). Trimming stripped 1 base from V and 9 bases from J, with 13 bases between. Germline assignment: CDR1 SNHLY and CDR2 FYNNEI. There are 14 residues in the CDR3. As DNA, the CDR3 is TGTGCCAGCAGTGAAGGGCTAGCTCATGGTGAGCAGTTCTTC. The encoded protein is CASSEGLAHGEQFF.

This clonotype was found a few times. Lacking the conserved final phenylalanine or tryptophan, this CDR3 likely reflects a read error. V is TRBV5-1 and J is TRBJ1-1; D is perhaps TRBD1 (5 bases). Per germline, CDR1 SGHRS and CDR2 YFSETQ. V was shortened by 5 bases and J by 1 base, with 12 bases between the two germline ends. The CDR3 is 14 residues long. The CDR3, as DNA: TGCGCCAGCAGGGCCGGGACGGGGAACACTGAAGCTTTCCTT. It yields the protein CASRAGTGNTEAFL.

The table lists this clonotype with many counts. The chain links TRBV9 to TRBJ2-7; 9 nucleotides match TRBD1. The CDR3 covers 15 residues. Germline V gene sequence: CDR1 SGDLS, CDR2 YYNGEE. Trimming took 0 bases from V and 2 from J; bases not matched to a gene: 3. As DNA, the CDR3 is TGTGCCAGCAGCGTAGGTGGGACAGGGACCTACGAGCAGTACTTC. Translating it yields CASSVGGTGTYEQYF.

The rearrangement uses TRBV20-1 and TRBJ1-6; a possible D gene is TRBD1 (6 bases). Germline V gives CDR1 DFQATT, CDR2 SNEGSKA (reference sequence). Between the trimmed V and J ends, which lost 3 bases and 5 bases, there was a span of 11 bases. This CDR3 region has 14 residues. The CDR3 reads CSASTGTNNSPLHF. In nucleotides, the CDR3 is TGCAGTGCTAGCACCGGGACAAATAATTCACCCCTCCACTTT.

V gene TRBV4-2 combines with J gene TRBJ2-7; D is undetermined. Trimming took off 0 bases at V and 6 bases at J, with 12 bases between the two ends. The CDR3 totals 14 residues. CDR1 is LGHNA and CDR2 is YNFKEQ in the germline V gene. CDR3 sequence: CASSQDWGRIEQYF. The CDR3 DNA follows: TGTGCCAGCAGCCAAGATTGGGGTAGGATCGAGCAGTACTTC.

This clonotype has at least ten counts. In DNA form, the CDR3 reads TGTGCCAGCAGTCCCTCCGGGACTAGCGGGTTCTATGAGCAGTTCTTC. Amino acid sequence: CASSPSGTSGFYEQFF. The gene calls are TRBV28 and TRBJ2-1; 12 positions agree with TRBD2. J lost 8 bases, V lost 5 bases, and 10 bases had no gene match. The germline V gene encodes CDR1 MDHEN and CDR2 SYDVKM. This CDR3 comprises 16 residues. The full variable domain, with the rest looked up from reference TRBV28 and TRBJ2-1, is DVKVTQSSRYLVKRTGEKVFLECVQDMDHENMFWYRQDPGLGLRLIYFSYDVKMKEKGDIPEGYSVSREKKERFSLILESASTNQTSMYLCASSPSGTSGFYEQFFGPGTRLTVL.

This clonotype was recorded a few times. The CDR3 bases are TGTGCCAGCAGCTCCACCCGAAGAATGGACGGCTACACCTTC. Its translation is CASSSTRRMDGYTF. V is TRBV11-2 and J is TRBJ1-2; D is undetermined. The CDR3 consists of 14 residues. V lost 4 bases and J 8 bases, leaving 17 bases between the germline ends. CDR1 is SGHAT and CDR2 is FQNNGV in the germline V gene.

V and J are TRBV7-2 and TRBJ1-2; D remains unclear. The V gene lost 6 bases and the J gene lost 6 bases, with 17 bases spanning the gap. This CDR3 comprises 14 residues. The V gene's germline CDR1 is SGHTA and CDR2 FQGNSA. CDR3 bases: TGTGCCAGCAGTCGCATGGGTTGGGTACATGGCTACACCTTC. Translation: CASSRMGWVHGYTF.

At least ten counts were recorded for this clonotype. This sequence joins TRBV2 and TRBJ2-7; TRBD2 matches 9 bases. The trim removed 2 bases at V and 1 base at J, leaving 12 bases unmatched. CDR3 length: 18 amino acids. Germline CDR1 is SNHLY and CDR2 is FYNNEI. CDR3 region: CASSERGVAGESSYEQYF. The CDR3 DNA sequence: TGTGCCAGCAGTGAACGGGGGGTAGCGGGAGAATCTTCCTACGAGCAGTACTTC.

This clonotype was seen many times. This chain joins TRBV27 and TRBJ2-3, with TRBD1 identical over 9 bases. J lost 7 bases, V lost 6 bases, and 11 bases had no gene match. CDR3 length equals 15 residues. Germline V CDR1 and CDR2: MNHEY, SMNVEV (reference sequence). CDR3 in DNA: TGTGCCAGCAGAATCGGGACAGGGTCATTAAATACGCAGTATTTT. Protein product: CASRIGTGSLNTQYF.